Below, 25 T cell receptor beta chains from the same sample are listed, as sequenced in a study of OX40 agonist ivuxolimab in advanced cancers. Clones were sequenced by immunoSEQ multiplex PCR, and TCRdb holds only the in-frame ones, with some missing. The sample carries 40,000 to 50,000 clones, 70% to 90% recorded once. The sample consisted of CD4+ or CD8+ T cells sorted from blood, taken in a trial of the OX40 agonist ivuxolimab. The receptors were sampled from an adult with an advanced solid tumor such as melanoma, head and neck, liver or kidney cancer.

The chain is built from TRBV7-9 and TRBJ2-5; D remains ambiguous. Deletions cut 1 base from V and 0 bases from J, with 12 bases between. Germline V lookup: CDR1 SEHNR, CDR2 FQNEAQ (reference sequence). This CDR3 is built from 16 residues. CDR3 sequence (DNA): TGTGCCAGCAGCTTAGGAGCTTCCCTGTACCAAGAGACCCAGTACTTC. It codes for CASSLGASLYQETQYF.

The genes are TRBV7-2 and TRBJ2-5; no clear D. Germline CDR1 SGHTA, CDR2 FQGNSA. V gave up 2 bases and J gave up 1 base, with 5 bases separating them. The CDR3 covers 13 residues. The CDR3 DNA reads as TGTGCCAGCAGCTTATCGGTCCAAGAGACCCAGTACTTC. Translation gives CASSLSVQETQYF.

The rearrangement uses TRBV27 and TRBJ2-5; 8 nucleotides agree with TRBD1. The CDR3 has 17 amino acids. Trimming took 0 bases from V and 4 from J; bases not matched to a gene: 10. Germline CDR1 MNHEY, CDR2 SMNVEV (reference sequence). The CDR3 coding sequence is TGTGCCAGCAGTTTATCGTCCCTTACAGGGGGGCCAGAGACCCAGTACTTC. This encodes CASSLSSLTGGPETQYF.

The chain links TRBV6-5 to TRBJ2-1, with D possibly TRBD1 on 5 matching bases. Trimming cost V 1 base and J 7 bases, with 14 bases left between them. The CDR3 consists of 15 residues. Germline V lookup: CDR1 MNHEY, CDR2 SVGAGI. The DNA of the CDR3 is TGTGCCAGCAGTTACTTAGGACACCAAGGGAATGAGCAGTTCTTC. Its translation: CASSYLGHQGNEQFF.

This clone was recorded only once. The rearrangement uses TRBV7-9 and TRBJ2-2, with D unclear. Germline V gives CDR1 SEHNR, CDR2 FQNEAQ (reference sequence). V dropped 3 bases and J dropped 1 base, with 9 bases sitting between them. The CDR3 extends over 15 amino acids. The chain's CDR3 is CASSFSDGNTGELFF. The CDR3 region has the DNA TGTGCCAGCAGCTTTTCGGACGGGAACACCGGGGAGCTGTTTTTT.

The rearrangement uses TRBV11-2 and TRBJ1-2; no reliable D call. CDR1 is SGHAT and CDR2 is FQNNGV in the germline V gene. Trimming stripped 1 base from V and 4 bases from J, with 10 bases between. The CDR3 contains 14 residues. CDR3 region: CASSLGRIFYGYTF. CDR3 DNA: TGTGCCAGCAGCTTAGGACGGATTTTCTATGGCTACACCTTC.

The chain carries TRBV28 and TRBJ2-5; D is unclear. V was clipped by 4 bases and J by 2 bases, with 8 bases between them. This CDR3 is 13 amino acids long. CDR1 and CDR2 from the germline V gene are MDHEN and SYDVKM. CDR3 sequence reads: CASSSKTQETQYF. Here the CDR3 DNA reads TGTGCCAGCAGTTCGAAGACACAAGAGACCCAGTACTTC.

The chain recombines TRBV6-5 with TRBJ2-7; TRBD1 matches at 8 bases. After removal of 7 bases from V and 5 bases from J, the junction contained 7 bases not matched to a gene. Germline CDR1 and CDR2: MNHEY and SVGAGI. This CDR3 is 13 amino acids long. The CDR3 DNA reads TGTGCCAGCAAGCGGACAGGGTCCGACGAGCAGTACTTC. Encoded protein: CASKRTGSDEQYF.

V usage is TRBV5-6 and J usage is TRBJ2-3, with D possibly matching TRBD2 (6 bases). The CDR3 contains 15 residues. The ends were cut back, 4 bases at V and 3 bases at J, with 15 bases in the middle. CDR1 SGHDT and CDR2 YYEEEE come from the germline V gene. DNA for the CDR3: TGTGCCAGCAGCCTCGGGACTGCGAGGACAGATACGCAGTATTTT. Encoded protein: CASSLGTARTDTQYF.

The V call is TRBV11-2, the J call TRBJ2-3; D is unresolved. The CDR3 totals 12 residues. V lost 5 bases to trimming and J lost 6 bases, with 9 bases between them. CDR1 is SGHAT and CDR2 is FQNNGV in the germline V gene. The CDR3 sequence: CASSPRVDTQYF. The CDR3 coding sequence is TGTGCCAGCAGCCCCCGGGTGGATACGCAGTATTTT.

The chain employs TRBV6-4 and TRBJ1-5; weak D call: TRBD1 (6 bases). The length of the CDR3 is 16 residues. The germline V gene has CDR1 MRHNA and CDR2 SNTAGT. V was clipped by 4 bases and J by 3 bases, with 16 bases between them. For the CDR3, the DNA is TGTGCCAGCAGTGGGGTTGGGGGCCGTGTCAATCAGCCCCAGCATTTT. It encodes CASSGVGGRVNQPQHF.

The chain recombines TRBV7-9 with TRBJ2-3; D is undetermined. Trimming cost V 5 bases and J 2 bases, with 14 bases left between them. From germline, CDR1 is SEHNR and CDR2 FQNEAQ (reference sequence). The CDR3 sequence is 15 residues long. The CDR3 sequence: CASSPYSWDTDTQYF. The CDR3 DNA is TGTGCCAGCAGCCCGTACTCTTGGGACACAGATACGCAGTATTTT.

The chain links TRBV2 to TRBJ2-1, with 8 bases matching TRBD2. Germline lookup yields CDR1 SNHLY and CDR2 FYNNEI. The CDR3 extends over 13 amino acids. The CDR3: CVRETSEENEQFF. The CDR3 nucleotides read TGTGTTAGGGAGACTAGCGAGGAGAATGAGCAGTTCTTC.

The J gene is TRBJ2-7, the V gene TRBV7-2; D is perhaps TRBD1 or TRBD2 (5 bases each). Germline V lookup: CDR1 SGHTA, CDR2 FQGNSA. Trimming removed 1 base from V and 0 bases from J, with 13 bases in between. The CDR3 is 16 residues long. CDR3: CASSLVGTQSSYEQYF. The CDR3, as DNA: TGTGCCAGCAGCTTAGTTGGGACCCAAAGCTCCTACGAGCAGTACTTC. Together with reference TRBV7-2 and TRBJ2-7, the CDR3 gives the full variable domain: GAGVSQSPSNKVTEKGKDVELRCDPISGHTALYWYRQSLGQGLEFLIYFQGNSAPDKSGLPSDRFSAERTGGSVSTLTIQRTQQEDSAVYLCASSLVGTQSSYEQYFGPGTRLTVT.

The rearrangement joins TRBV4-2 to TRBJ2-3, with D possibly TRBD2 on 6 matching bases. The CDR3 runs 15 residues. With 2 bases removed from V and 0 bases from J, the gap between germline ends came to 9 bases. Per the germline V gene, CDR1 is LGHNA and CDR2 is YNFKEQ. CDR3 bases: TGTGCCAGCAGCCAAAATCGGGGGAGCACAGATACGCAGTATTTT. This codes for CASSQNRGSTDTQYF.

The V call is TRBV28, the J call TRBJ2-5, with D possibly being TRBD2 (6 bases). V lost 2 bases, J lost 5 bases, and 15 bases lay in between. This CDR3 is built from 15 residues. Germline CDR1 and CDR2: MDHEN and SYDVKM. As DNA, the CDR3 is TGTGCCAGCAGTTTAAGGGACTTGCAAGGGGAGACCCAGTACTTC. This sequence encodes CASSLRDLQGETQYF. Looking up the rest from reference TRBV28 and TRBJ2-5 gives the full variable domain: DVKVTQSSRYLVKRTGEKVFLECVQDMDHENMFWYRQDPGLGLRLIYFSYDVKMKEKGDIPEGYSVSREKKERFSLILESASTNQTSMYLCASSLRDLQGETQYFGPGTRLLVL.

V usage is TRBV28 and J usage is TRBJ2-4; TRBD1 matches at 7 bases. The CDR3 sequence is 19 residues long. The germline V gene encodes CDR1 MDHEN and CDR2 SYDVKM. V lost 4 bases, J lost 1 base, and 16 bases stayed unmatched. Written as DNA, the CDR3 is TGTGCCAGCAGTTCCCTTGACTTGACAGGGTGGTTTGCCAAAAACATTCAGTACTTC. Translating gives CASSSLDLTGWFAKNIQYF.

In DNA form, the CDR3 reads TGTGCCAGCAGCTTCGGGACAGCTCTACACTACGAGCAGTACTTC. Its translation: CASSFGTALHYEQYF. J is TRBJ2-7 and V is TRBV5-5; TRBD1 agrees at 7 bases. CDR3 length: 15 residues. In germline, CDR1 is SGHKS, CDR2 YYEKEE (reference sequence). Unmatched junction bases numbered 8, after V lost 2 bases and J lost 3 bases.

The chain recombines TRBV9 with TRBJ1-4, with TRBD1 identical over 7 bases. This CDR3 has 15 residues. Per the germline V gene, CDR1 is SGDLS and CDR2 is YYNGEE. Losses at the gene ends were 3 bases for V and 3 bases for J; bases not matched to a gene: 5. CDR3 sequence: CASSETGQANEKLFF. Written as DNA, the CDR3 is TGTGCCAGCAGCGAGACAGGGCAGGCTAATGAAAAACTGTTTTTT.

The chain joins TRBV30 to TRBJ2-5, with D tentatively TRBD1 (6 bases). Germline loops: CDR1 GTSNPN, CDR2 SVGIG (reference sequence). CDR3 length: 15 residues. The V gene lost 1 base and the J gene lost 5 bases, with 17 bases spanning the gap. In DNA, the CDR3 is TGTGCCTGGAGTGACCCCCTCAGGGGCGGGGAGACCCAGTACTTC. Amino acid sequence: CAWSDPLRGGETQYF.

The CDR3 is CASSIRGSTEAFF. DNA of the CDR3: TGTGCCAGTAGTATACGGGGAAGCACTGAAGCTTTCTTT. The chain carries TRBV19 and TRBJ1-1; no clear D gene. Germline CDR1 and CDR2: LNHDA and SQIVND (reference sequence). V lost 2 bases to trimming and J lost 4 bases, with 8 bases between them. The CDR3 is made up of 13 amino acids.

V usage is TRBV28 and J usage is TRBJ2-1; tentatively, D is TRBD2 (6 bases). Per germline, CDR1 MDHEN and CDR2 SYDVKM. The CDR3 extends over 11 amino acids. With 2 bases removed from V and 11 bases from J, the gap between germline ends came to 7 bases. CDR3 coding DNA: TGTGCCAGCAGTTTACGGGGGAAGCAGTTCTTC. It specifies CASSLRGKQFF.

The CDR3: CASSQNLGVQETQYF. CDR3 bases: TGTGCCAGCAGCCAAAACCTGGGGGTACAAGAGACCCAGTACTTC. The rearrangement uses TRBV11-1 and TRBJ2-5; possibly TRBD1 or TRBD2 for D (5 bases each). Deletions cut 5 bases from V and 2 bases from J, with 15 bases between. Germline assignment: CDR1 SGHAT and CDR2 FQDESV (reference sequence). This CDR3 spans 15 amino acids.

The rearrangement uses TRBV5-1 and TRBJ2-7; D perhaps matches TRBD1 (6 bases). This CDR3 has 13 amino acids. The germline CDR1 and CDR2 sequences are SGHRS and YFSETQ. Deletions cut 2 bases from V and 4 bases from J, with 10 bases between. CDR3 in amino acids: CASSFGTTYEQYF. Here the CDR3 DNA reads TGCGCCAGCAGCTTTGGGACAACTTACGAGCAGTACTTC. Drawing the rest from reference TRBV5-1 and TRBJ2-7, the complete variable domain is KAGVTQTPRYLIKTRGQQVTLSCSPISGHRSVSWYQQTPGQGLQFLFEYFSETQRNKGNFPGRFSGRQFSNSRSEMNVSTLELGDSALYLCASSFGTTYEQYFGPGTRLTVT.

CDR3 amino acids: CASSHADRYYGYTF. DNA of the CDR3: TGTGCCAGCAGCCACGCGGACAGGTACTATGGCTACACCTTC. This sequence joins TRBV5-8 and TRBJ1-2; the match to TRBD1 covers 7 bases. Germline CDR1 and CDR2: SGHTS and YDEGEE. Unmatched junction bases numbered 6, after V lost 4 bases and J lost 3 bases. The CDR3 sequence is 14 residues long. The variable domain in full, with the rest retrieved from reference TRBV5-8 and TRBJ1-2, is EAGVTQSPTHLIKTRGQQATLRCSPISGHTSVYWYQQALGLGLQFLLWYDEGEERNRGNFPPRFSGRQFPNYSSELNVNALELEDSALYLCASSHADRYYGYTFGSGTRLTVV.